One sample yielded the 30 T cell receptor beta chains listed below, sequenced in a study of vaccination and CD4 T cells after COVID-19. TCRdb re-called the PCR reads with MiXCR, one entry per CDR3 protein. This repertoire shows some 18,000 distinct CDR3 sequences, 50% to 65% found once; its top ten account for around 1.1%. This material consisted of CD4+ T cells from blood, taken after SARS-CoV-2 vaccination. The receptor source for this set is a human donor who had recovered from COVID-19.

This clonotype was seen a handful of times. This chain links TRBV7-8 with TRBJ2-7; D possibly uses TRBD1 or TRBD2 (5 bases each). V shed 5 bases and J shed 3 bases, with 23 bases lying between them. The germline gives CDR1 SGHVS, CDR2 FQNEAQ. The CDR3 is 17 amino acids. The CDR3 region has the DNA TGTGCCAGCAGCAACCGGGACCGGGTATGGTTTAACTACGAGCAGTACTTC. Its translation is CASSNRDRVWFNYEQYF.

The count of this clonotype is one. V is TRBV20-1 and J is TRBJ2-3, with D possibly matching TRBD2 (6 bases). Trimming removed 3 bases at V and 1 base at J, with 8 bases between. Germline V gives CDR1 DFQATT, CDR2 SNEGSKA (reference sequence). The CDR3 length is 13 residues. The CDR3 reads CSASGGGTDTQYF. The DNA of the CDR3 is TGCAGTGCTAGCGGCGGGGGCACAGATACGCAGTATTTT.

This clonotype was observed a few times. This chain connects TRBV12-3 or TRBV12-4 to TRBJ2-7; D might be TRBD1 (5 bases). CDR3 length: 13 residues. The V gene lost 3 bases and the J gene lost 4 bases, with 10 bases spanning the gap. CDR3 DNA: TGTGCCAGCAGTTTCGGCAGGGCGTACGAGCAGTACTTC. Encoded protein: CASSFGRAYEQYF.

The V and J genes are TRBV30 and TRBJ2-2, with unresolved D. This CDR3 region has 14 residues. Trimming took off 0 bases at V and 4 bases at J, with 9 bases between the two ends. Per the germline V gene, CDR1 is GTSNPN and CDR2 is SVGIG (reference sequence). The CDR3 DNA is TGTGCCTGGAGTGTAGGTCAGCTCACCGGGGAGCTGTTTTTT. Amino acid sequence: CAWSVGQLTGELFF.

This clonotype came up a few times. The chain couples TRBV15 to TRBJ2-7; D is perhaps TRBD1 (6 bases). CDR3 length: 18 amino acids. Germline CDR1 reads LNHNV; CDR2 reads YYDKDF (reference sequence). V lost 2 bases to trimming and J lost 0 bases, with 20 bases between them. The CDR3: CATSRTPGQPNFSYEQYF. In nucleotides, the CDR3 is TGTGCCACCAGCAGAACCCCCGGACAGCCCAATTTCTCCTACGAGCAGTACTTC.

V usage is TRBV29-1 and J usage is TRBJ2-5, with 8 nucleotides matching TRBD1. Trimming removed 3 bases from V and 7 bases from J; junction bases left unmatched: 13. The CDR3 is 15 amino acids. Germline assignment: CDR1 SQVTM and CDR2 ANQGSEA. In DNA, the CDR3 is TGCAGCGTTGAGGGCACAGGGGGACTCTCAGGGACCCAGTACTTC. This translates into CSVEGTGGLSGTQYF.

This clonotype was recorded only once. The V gene is TRBV2, the J gene TRBJ2-6; no clear D gene. CDR1 and CDR2 (germline): SNHLY, FYNNEI. V lost 5 bases and J lost 4, with 9 bases in between. The length of the CDR3 is 14 residues. The CDR3 DNA reads TGTGCCAGCAGTCCAACGCGGGGGGCCAACGTCCTGACTTTC. Its translation: CASSPTRGANVLTF.

This clonotype was recorded once. This sequence joins TRBV7-2 and TRBJ1-3; TRBD1 matches 8 bases. Germline CDR1 SGHTA, CDR2 FQGNSA. CDR3 length equals 15 residues. With V trimmed by 4 bases and J by 4 bases, 6 bases remained unmatched. The CDR3 DNA reads TGTGCCAGCAGCTACCAGGGGGCCCCCGGAAACACCATATATTTT. The encoded protein is CASSYQGAPGNTIYF. Full variable domain (outside the CDR3, taken from reference TRBV7-2 and TRBJ1-3): GAGVSQSPSNKVTEKGKDVELRCDPISGHTALYWYRQSLGQGLEFLIYFQGNSAPDKSGLPSDRFSAERTGGSVSTLTIQRTQQEDSAVYLCASSYQGAPGNTIYFGEGSWLTVV.

As to this clonotype: At one end the junction does not follow the germline gene, possibly because of a read error. The chain links TRBV20-1 to TRBJ1-6; no definite D call. The CDR3 has 15 amino acids. Germline lookup yields CDR1 DFQATT and CDR2 SNEGSKA (reference sequence). The CDR3 coding sequence is TGCAGTGCAAGAGGGTGGGTGGGCATGGATTCACCCCTCCCCTTT. It translates to CSARGWVGMDSPLPF.

The chain has TRBV7-9 and TRBJ1-2; 9 nucleotides line up with TRBD1. This CDR3 has 15 residues. The ends lost 2 bases at V and 6 bases at J; junction bases unmatched: 7. Germline CDR1 SEHNR, CDR2 FQNEAQ (reference sequence). The CDR3 DNA reads TGTGCCAGCAGCTTACTCACCGGGACAGGGCATGGCTACACCTTC. Amino acids: CASSLLTGTGHGYTF.

The CDR3 here is CASSLVYLGTSIGGSDEQYF. The CDR3 DNA follows: TGTGCCAGCAGCTTAGTATATTTGGGGACTAGCATTGGGGGATCGGACGAGCAGTACTTC. V usage is TRBV7-9 and J usage is TRBJ2-7, with 9 bases identical to TRBD2. This CDR3 spans 20 amino acids. CDR1 SEHNR and CDR2 FQNEAQ come from the germline V gene (reference sequence). Trimming cost V 1 base and J 5 bases; bases outside gene matches: 21. The variable domain in full, with the rest retrieved from reference TRBV7-9 and TRBJ2-7, is DTGVSQNPRHKITKRGQNVTFRCDPISEHNRLYWYRQTLGQGPEFLTYFQNEAQLEKSRLLSDRFSAERPKGSFSTLEIQRTEQGDSAMYLCASSLVYLGTSIGGSDEQYFGPGTRLTVT.

The chain recombines TRBV7-9 with TRBJ1-1, with a tentative D call TRBD1 (5 bases). The CDR3 length is 18 residues. V was shortened by 0 bases and J by 3 bases, with 20 bases between the two germline ends. Germline CDR1 and CDR2: SEHNR and FQNEAQ (reference sequence). The CDR3 protein is CASSLAILRQGRDTEAFF. The CDR3, as DNA: TGTGCCAGCAGCTTAGCTATCCTTAGGCAGGGCAGGGACACTGAAGCTTTCTTT. Filled out from reference TRBV7-9 and TRBJ1-1, the complete variable domain reads DTGVSQNPRHKITKRGQNVTFRCDPISEHNRLYWYRQTLGQGPEFLTYFQNEAQLEKSRLLSDRFSAERPKGSFSTLEIQRTEQGDSAMYLCASSLAILRQGRDTEAFFGQGTRLTVV.

The chain combines TRBV12-3 or TRBV12-4 with TRBJ2-5; D uncertain. V dropped 5 bases and J dropped 3 bases, with 4 bases sitting between them. The CDR3 totals 11 residues. CDR3 DNA: TGTGCCAGCAGTACGAAAGAGACCCAGTACTTC. This gives the protein CASSTKETQYF.

This rearrangement joins TRBV10-3 to TRBJ1-5; tentatively, D is TRBD1 (5 bases). Trimming stripped 2 bases from V and 0 bases from J, with 8 bases between. The CDR3 totals 15 residues. Germline values: CDR1 ENHRY, CDR2 SYGVKD. CDR3 loop: CAISEGGNSNQPQHF. CDR3 bases: TGTGCCATCAGTGAGGGGGGGAATAGCAATCAGCCCCAGCATTTT.

This rearrangement joins TRBV7-2 to TRBJ2-7, with TRBD2 identical over 9 bases. Germline values: CDR1 SGHTA, CDR2 FQGNSA. The CDR3 runs to 15 residues. After removal of 5 bases from V and 5 bases from J, the junction contained 10 bases not matched to a gene. The CDR3 region has the DNA TGTGCCAGCAGCCGAGTCCAAAGCGGGAGGCACGAGCAGTACTTC. Its protein is CASSRVQSGRHEQYF.

The sample holds a few counts of this clonotype. The V call is TRBV2, the J call TRBJ2-7, with D possibly being TRBD2 (6 bases). Germline V gives CDR1 SNHLY, CDR2 FYNNEI. Trimming left V 7 bases short and J 4 bases short, with 17 bases between. This CDR3 is built from 14 residues. The CDR3 nucleotides read TGTGCCAGCAACCCCCCTGGAGGGTTATACGAGCAGTACTTC. Its translation is CASNPPGGLYEQYF.

The gene calls are TRBV6-5 and TRBJ1-5, with TRBD1 matching over 8 bases. Looked up from germline, CDR1 is MNHEY and CDR2 is SVGAGI. With V trimmed by 0 bases and J by 6 bases, 4 bases remained unmatched. This CDR3 has 15 residues. The CDR3 protein is CASSYSSGGRQPQHF. The CDR3 nucleotides are TGTGCCAGCAGTTACTCGTCAGGGGGCCGTCAGCCCCAGCATTTT.

The chain has TRBV6-4 and TRBJ2-7; D possibly uses TRBD1 or TRBD2 (6 bases each). With 4 bases removed from V and 7 bases from J, the gap between germline ends came to 17 bases. The germline V gene encodes CDR1 MRHNA and CDR2 SNTAGT. The length of the CDR3 is 14 residues. Here the CDR3 reads CASSVFPGAGEQYF. The CDR3 DNA reads as TGTGCCAGCAGTGTCTTTCCGGGGGCTGGGGAGCAGTACTTC.

The chain joins TRBV20-1 to TRBJ1-5; a possible D gene is TRBD1 (5 bases). V was trimmed by 3 bases and J by 7 bases, leaving 16 bases between them. The CDR3 length is 14 residues. The germline CDR1 and CDR2 sequences are DFQATT and SNEGSKA (reference sequence). The CDR3 coding sequence is TGCAGTGCTAGGTCGAGGGGTGGGTACCAGCCCCAGCATTTT. Translating gives CSARSRGGYQPQHF.

The chain has TRBV19 and TRBJ2-5, with 7 bases aligning to TRBD1. There are 15 residues in the CDR3. The J segment lost 2 bases and the V segment lost 5 bases, leaving 8 bases of the junction unmatched. Germline V gene sequence: CDR1 LNHDA, CDR2 SQIVND (reference sequence). The DNA for the CDR3 is TGTGCCAGTAGTGGATTAGGGACAGTACAAGAGACCCAGTACTTC. Its translation is CASSGLGTVQETQYF.

This sequence joins TRBV7-2 and TRBJ2-7; D assignment may be TRBD1 or TRBD2 (6 bases each). CDR3 length: 13 amino acids. V was trimmed by 5 bases and J by 5 bases, leaving 13 bases between them. Germline CDR1 SGHTA, CDR2 FQGNSA. The chain's CDR3 is CASSIKGGNEQYF. The CDR3 bases are TGTGCCAGCAGCATAAAGGGGGGTAACGAGCAGTACTTC.

This clonotype was detected only a few times. The CDR3 nucleotides are TGTGCCAGCAGTTTCAGTTCCTATGGCTACACCTTC. Amino acid sequence: CASSFSSYGYTF. The chain links TRBV12-3 or TRBV12-4 to TRBJ1-2; D is unclear. The CDR3 is 12 amino acids. The ends were cut back, 3 bases at V and 4 bases at J, with 6 bases in the middle.

The V gene is TRBV20-1, the J gene TRBJ2-1, with D perhaps matching TRBD1 (5 bases). CDR3 length: 12 amino acids. CDR1 is DFQATT and CDR2 is SNEGSKA in the germline V gene (reference sequence). The CDR3 is CRPQLGANEQFF. The CDR3 coding sequence is TGCAGACCCCAGCTTGGGGCCAATGAGCAGTTCTTC.

This clonotype showed up just a few times. The gene calls are TRBV20-1 and TRBJ2-5; TRBD2 matches 10 bases. Germline V lookup: CDR1 DFQATT, CDR2 SNEGSKA (reference sequence). V shed 5 bases, J shed 5 bases, and the junction held 14 bases outside the gene matches. There are 16 residues in the CDR3. CDR3 in amino acids: CSAGQSALAGGETQYF. DNA of the CDR3: TGCAGTGCTGGACAATCCGCCTTAGCGGGAGGCGAGACCCAGTACTTC.

The gene calls are TRBV7-9 and TRBJ2-1; 9 bases line up with TRBD2. The CDR3 extends over 15 amino acids. Germline trimming cut 5 bases from V and 6 bases from J; bases unmatched to any gene: 8. Looked up from germline, CDR1 is SEHNR and CDR2 is FQNEAQ (reference sequence). CDR3 amino acids: CASSPQRREGNEQFF. In DNA, the CDR3 is TGTGCCAGCAGCCCACAGCGGCGGGAGGGCAATGAGCAGTTCTTC.

The J gene is TRBJ1-6, the V gene TRBV6-1, with D perhaps TRBD1 (6 bases). V dropped 11 bases and J dropped 0 bases, with 8 bases sitting between them. The CDR3 runs to 13 residues. In germline, CDR1 is MNHNS, CDR2 SASEGT. This CDR3 is CAGQSSYNSPLHF. The CDR3 nucleotides read TGTGCCGGACAGAGCTCCTATAATTCACCCCTCCACTTT.

The chain joins TRBV5-1 to TRBJ2-2, with 7 bases identical to TRBD1. Trimming took 1 base from V and 1 from J; bases not matched to a gene: 7. CDR1 is SGHRS and CDR2 is YFSETQ in the germline V gene. The CDR3 extends over 17 amino acids. CDR3 loop: CASSLRSGGQNTGELFF. DNA for the CDR3: TGCGCCAGCAGCTTGCGATCAGGGGGACAGAACACCGGGGAGCTGTTTTTT. Complete variable domain (other parts from reference TRBV5-1 and TRBJ2-2): KAGVTQTPRYLIKTRGQQVTLSCSPISGHRSVSWYQQTPGQGLQFLFEYFSETQRNKGNFPGRFSGRQFSNSRSEMNVSTLELGDSALYLCASSLRSGGQNTGELFFGEGSRLTVL.

This chain links TRBV30 with TRBJ1-5; no clear D gene. V shed 2 bases and J shed 4 bases, with 9 bases lying between them. The V gene's germline CDR1 is GTSNPN and CDR2 SVGIG (reference sequence). There are 13 residues in the CDR3. The chain's CDR3 is CAWSREENQPQHF. CDR3 DNA: TGTGCCTGGAGTCGGGAGGAGAATCAGCCCCAGCATTTT.

This rearrangement joins TRBV7-8 to TRBJ2-2; D gene ambiguous. V lost 1 base to trimming and J lost 4 bases, with 4 bases between them. There are 13 residues in the CDR3. From germline, CDR1 is SGHVS and CDR2 FQNEAQ. CDR3 DNA sequence: TGTGCCAGCAGCTTAGGGTCCACCGGGGAGCTGTTTTTT. It yields the protein CASSLGSTGELFF.

This clonotype was detected a few times. In nucleotides, the CDR3 is TGTGCCAGCAGCTCCGCCGGACAGGGAGCGGAGACCCAGTACTTC. It is translated as CASSSAGQGAETQYF. V usage is TRBV11-3 and J usage is TRBJ2-5, with TRBD1 matching 8 bases. Germline lookup yields CDR1 SGHNT and CDR2 YENEEA. The length of the CDR3 is 15 residues. Unmatched junction bases numbered 9, after V lost 4 bases and J lost 5 bases.